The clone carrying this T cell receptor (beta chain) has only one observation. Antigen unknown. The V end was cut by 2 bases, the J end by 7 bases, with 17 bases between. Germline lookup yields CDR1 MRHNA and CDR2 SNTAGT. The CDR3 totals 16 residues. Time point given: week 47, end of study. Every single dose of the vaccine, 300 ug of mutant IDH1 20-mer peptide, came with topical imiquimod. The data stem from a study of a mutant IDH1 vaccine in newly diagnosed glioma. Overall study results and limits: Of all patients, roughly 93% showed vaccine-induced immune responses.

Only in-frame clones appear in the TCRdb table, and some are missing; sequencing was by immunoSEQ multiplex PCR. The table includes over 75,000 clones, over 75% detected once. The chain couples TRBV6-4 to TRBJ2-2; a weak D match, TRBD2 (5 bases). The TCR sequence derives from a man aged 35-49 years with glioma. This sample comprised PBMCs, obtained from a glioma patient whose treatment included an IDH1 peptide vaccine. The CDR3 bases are TGTGCCAGCAGTGACAGTGGGAGACCCCTAGGCGGGGAGCTGTTTTTT. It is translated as CASSDSGRPLGGELFF.